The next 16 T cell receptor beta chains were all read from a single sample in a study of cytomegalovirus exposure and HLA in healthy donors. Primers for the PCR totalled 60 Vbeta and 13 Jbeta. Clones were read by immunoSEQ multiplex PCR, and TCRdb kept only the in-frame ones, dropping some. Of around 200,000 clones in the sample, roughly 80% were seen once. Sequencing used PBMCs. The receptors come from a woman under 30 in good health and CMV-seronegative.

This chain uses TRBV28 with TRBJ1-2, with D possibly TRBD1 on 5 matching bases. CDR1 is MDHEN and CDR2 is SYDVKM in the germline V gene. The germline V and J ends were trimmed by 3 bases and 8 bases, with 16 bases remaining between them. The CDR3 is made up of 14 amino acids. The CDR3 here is CASSFPGQVKGYTF. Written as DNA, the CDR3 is TGTGCCAGCAGTTTCCCCGGACAAGTGAAGGGCTACACCTTC.

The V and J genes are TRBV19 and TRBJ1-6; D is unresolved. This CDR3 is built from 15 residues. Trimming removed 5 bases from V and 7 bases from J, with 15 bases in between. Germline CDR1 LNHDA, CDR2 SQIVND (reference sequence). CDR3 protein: CASSPTTQANSPLHF. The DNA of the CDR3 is TGTGCCAGTAGTCCAACGACTCAAGCAAATTCACCCCTCCACTTT.

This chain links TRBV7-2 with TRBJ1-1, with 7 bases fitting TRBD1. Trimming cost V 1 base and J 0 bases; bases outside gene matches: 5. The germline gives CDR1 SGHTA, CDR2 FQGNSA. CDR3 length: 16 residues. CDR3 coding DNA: TGTGCCAGCAGCTTAGGGGGACAGCTAATGAACACTGAAGCTTTCTTT. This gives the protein CASSLGGQLMNTEAFF.

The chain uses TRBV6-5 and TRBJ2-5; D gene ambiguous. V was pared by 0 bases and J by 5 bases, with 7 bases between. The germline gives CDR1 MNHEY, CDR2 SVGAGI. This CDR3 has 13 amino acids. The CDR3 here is CASSYSGRETQYF. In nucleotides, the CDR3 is TGTGCCAGCAGTTACTCAGGCAGGGAGACCCAGTACTTC.

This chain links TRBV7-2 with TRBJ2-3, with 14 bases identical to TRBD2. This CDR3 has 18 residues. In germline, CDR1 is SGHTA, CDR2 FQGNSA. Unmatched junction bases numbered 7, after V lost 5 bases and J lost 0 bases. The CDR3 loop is CASSPGGTSGSSTDTQYF. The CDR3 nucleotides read TGTGCCAGCAGCCCAGGGGGGACTAGCGGGAGTAGCACAGATACGCAGTATTTT.

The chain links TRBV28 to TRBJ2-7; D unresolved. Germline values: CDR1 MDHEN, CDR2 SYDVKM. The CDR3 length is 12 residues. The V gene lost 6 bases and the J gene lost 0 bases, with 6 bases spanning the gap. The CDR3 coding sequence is TGTGCCAGCAGCGCAGGCTCCTACGAGCAGTACTTC. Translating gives CASSAGSYEQYF.

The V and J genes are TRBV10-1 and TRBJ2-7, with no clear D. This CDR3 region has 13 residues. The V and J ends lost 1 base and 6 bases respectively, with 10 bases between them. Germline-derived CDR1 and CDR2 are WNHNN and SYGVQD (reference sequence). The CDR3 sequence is CASSEFPSGEQYF. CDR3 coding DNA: TGCGCCAGCAGTGAGTTCCCTTCGGGCGAGCAGTACTTC.

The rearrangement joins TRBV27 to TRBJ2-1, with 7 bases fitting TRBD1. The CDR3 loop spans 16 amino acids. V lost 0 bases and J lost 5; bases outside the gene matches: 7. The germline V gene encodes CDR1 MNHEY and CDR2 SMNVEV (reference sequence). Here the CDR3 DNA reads TGTGCCAGCAGTTTATCGGGGACAGTTAATCACAATGAGCAGTTCTTC. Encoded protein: CASSLSGTVNHNEQFF.

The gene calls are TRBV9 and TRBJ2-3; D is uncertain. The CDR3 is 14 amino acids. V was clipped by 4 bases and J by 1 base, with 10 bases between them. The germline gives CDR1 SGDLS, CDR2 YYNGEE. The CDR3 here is CASSPDIGTDTQYF. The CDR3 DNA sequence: TGTGCCAGCAGCCCAGATATTGGCACAGATACGCAGTATTTT.

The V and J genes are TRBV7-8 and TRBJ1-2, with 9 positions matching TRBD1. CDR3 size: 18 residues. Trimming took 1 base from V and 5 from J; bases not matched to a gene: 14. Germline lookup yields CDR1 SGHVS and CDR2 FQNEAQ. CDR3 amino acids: CASSLVKYGDRVRYGYTF. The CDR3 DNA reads TGTGCCAGCAGCTTAGTGAAATATGGGGACAGGGTTCGTTATGGCTACACCTTC.

The CDR3 here is CASSLFARLAQYF. CDR3 in DNA: TGTGCCAGCAGCTTATTTGCCAGGTTGGCGCAGTACTTC. The V and J genes are TRBV11-2 and TRBJ2-5; D uncertain. Per the germline V gene, CDR1 is SGHAT and CDR2 is FQNNGV. V shed 2 bases and J shed 11 bases, with 15 bases lying between them. The CDR3 extends over 13 amino acids. The full variable domain, rest sourced from reference TRBV11-2 and TRBJ2-5, is EAGVAQSPRYKIIEKRQSVAFWCNPISGHATLYWYQQILGQGPKLLIQFQNNGVVDDSQLPKDRFSAERLKGVDSTLKIQPAKLEDSAVYLCASSLFARLAQYFGPGTRLLVL.

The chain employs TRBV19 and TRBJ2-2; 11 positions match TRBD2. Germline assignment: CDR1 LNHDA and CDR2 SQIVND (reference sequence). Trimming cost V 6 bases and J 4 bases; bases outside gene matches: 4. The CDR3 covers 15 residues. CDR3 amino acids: CASRASGGFTGELFF. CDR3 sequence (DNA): TGTGCCAGTAGGGCTAGCGGGGGGTTCACCGGGGAGCTGTTTTTT.

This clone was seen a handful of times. The CDR3 coding sequence is TGTGCCAGCAGCTTAGGCAGAATGAACACTGAAGCTTTCTTT. Its translation: CASSLGRMNTEAFF. The chain recombines TRBV11-1 with TRBJ1-1; no definite D call. Germline lookup yields CDR1 SGHAT and CDR2 FQDESV (reference sequence). V lost 1 base to trimming and J lost 0 bases, with 6 bases between them. This CDR3 region has 14 residues.

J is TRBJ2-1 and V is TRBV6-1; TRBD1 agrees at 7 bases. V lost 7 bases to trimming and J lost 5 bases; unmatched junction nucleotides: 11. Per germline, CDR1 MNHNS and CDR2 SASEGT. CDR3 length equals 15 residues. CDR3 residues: CASNSQIQGNNEQFF. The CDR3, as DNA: TGTGCCAGCAATTCCCAGATACAGGGGAACAATGAGCAGTTCTTC.

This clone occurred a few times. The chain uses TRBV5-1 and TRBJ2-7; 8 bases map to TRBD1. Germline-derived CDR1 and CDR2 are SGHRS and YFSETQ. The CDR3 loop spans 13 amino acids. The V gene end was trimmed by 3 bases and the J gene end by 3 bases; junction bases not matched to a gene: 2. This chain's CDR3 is CASSSDRGYEQYF. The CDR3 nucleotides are TGCGCCAGCAGCTCCGACAGGGGCTACGAGCAGTACTTC.

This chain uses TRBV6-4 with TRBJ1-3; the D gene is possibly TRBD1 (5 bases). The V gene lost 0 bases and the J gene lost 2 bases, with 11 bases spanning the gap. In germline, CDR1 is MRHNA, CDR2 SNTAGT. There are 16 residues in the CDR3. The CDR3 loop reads CASSDSPGLAGNTIYF. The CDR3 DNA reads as TGTGCCAGCAGTGACTCACCAGGGCTTGCTGGAAACACCATATATTTT.